The following is a T cell receptor (beta chain) sequence with its context. Its target is unknown. These data come from a study of Ad26.COV2.S vaccination and SARS-CoV-2 variants. Study at large: The COV1001 Ad26.COV2.S trial arm included the donor. Once, or twice with 56 days between doses, Ad26.COV2.S was given intramuscularly. Findings and limits, study-wide: Higher spike-specific TCR breadth was found in vaccine recipients than in placebo recipients.

As for treatment: some 20 received Ad26.COV2.S at low or high dose, single or two shots; about 5 received placebo; per-sample allocation not given. Collection of the samples took place on day 63 after the first injection of vaccine or placebo. What was given as vaccine was an Ad26 vector encoding Wuhan-strain SARS-CoV-2 spike. This table comes from immunoSEQ multiplex PCR, and its TCRdb copy is limited to in-frame clones, with some not included. The profile shows 350,000 to 400,000 clones, around nine tenths of them singletons. Germline assignment: CDR1 SGHTA and CDR2 FQGNSA. The CDR3 covers 14 residues. The V end was cut by 1 base, the J end by 7 bases, with 14 bases between.

The gene calls are TRBV7-2 and TRBJ2-7, with D perhaps TRBD1 or TRBD2 (5 bases each). The receptor comes from a person between 18 and 65 years old who received the Ad26.COV2.S COVID-19 vaccine or a placebo. The sample was peripheral blood, taken in a trial of Ad26.COV2.S vaccine versus placebo. The CDR3 region is CASSLDSGAGEQYF. The CDR3 nucleotides read TGTGCCAGCAGCTTAGATTCTGGGGCGGGTGAGCAGTACTTC. Looking up the rest from reference TRBV7-2 and TRBJ2-7 gives the full variable domain: GAGVSQSPSNKVTEKGKDVELRCDPISGHTALYWYRQSLGQGLEFLIYFQGNSAPDKSGLPSDRFSAERTGGSVSTLTIQRTQQEDSAVYLCASSLDSGAGEQYFGPGTRLTVT.